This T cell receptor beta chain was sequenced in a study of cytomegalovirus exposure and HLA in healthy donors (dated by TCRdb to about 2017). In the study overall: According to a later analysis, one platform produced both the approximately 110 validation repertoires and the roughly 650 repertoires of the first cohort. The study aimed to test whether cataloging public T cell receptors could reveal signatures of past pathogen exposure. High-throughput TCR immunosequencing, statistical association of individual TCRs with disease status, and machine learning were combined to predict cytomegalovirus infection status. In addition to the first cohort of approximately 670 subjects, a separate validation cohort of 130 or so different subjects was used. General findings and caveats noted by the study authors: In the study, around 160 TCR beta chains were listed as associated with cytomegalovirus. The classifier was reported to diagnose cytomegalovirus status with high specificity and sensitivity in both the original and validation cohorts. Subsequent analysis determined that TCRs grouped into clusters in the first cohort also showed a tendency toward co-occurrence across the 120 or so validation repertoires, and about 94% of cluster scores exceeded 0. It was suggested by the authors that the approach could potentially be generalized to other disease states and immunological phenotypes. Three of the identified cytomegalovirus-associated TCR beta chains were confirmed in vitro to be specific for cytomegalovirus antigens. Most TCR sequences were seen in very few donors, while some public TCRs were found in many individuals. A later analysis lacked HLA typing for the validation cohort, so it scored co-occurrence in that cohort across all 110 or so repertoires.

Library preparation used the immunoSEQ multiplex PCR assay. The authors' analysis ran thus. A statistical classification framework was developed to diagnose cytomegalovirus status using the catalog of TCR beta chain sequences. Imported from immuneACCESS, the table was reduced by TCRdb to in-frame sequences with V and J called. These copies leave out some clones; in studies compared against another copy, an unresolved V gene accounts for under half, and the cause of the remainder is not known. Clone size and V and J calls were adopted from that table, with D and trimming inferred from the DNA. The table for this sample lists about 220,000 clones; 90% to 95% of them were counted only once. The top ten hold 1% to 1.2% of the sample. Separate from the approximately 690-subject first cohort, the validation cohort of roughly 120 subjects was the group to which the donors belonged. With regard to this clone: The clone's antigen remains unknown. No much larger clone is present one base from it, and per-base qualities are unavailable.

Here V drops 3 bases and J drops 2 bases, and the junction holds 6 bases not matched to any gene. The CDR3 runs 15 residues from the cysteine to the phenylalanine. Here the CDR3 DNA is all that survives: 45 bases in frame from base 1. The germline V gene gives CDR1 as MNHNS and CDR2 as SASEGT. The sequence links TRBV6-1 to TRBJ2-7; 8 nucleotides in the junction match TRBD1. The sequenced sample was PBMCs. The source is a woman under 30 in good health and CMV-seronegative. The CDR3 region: CASSEGTGGPYEQYF. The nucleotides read TGTGCCAGCAGTGAGGGTACAGGGGGGCCCTACGAGCAGTACTTC.